This entry lists 5 T cell receptor beta chains sequenced from one sample in a study of neurological immune-mediated disorders. Via MiXCR, TCRdb re-called the 5' RACE reads, giving one row per CDR3 protein. The sample has tens of thousands of distinct CDR3 sequences, approximately 2.7% seen once. Sequencing was carried out using PBMCs. These receptors were taken from a woman in her fifties or sixties with multiple sclerosis.

This clonotype has ten or more counts. The CDR3 DNA is TGTGCCAGCAGCTTAGATGTGATCACCGGGGAGCTGTTTTTT. Encoded protein: CASSLDVITGELFF. The genes are TRBV7-9 and TRBJ2-2; D unresolved. Germline values: CDR1 SEHNR, CDR2 FQNEAQ (reference sequence). This CDR3 has 14 residues. V was shortened by 1 base and J by 4 bases, with 7 bases between the two germline ends.

A note on this clonotype: Possible read error: a much larger clone is one base away. V and J are TRBV24-1 and TRBJ2-7, with a tentative D call TRBD2 (5 bases). This CDR3 has 13 amino acids. Trimming took off 5 bases at V and 0 bases at J, with 7 bases between the two ends. Per germline, CDR1 KGHDR and CDR2 SFDVKD. The CDR3 here is CATSAGDSYEQYF. Here the CDR3 DNA reads TGTGCCACCAGTGCCGGGGACTCCTACGAGCAGTACTTC.

This clonotype has a count of ten or more. The chain couples TRBV20-1 to TRBJ2-1; 8 bases line up with TRBD2. CDR3 length: 14 amino acids. V was pared by 8 bases and J by 3 bases, with 9 bases of the junction left unmatched. The germline V gene encodes CDR1 DFQATT and CDR2 SNEGSKA (reference sequence). CDR3 DNA: TGCAGTCCTGGGACTAGAGGACTCTACAATGAGCAGTTCTTC. As protein: CSPGTRGLYNEQFF.

This clonotype was picked up many times. This rearrangement joins TRBV12-3 or TRBV12-4 to TRBJ1-1, with TRBD1 matching 8 bases. The length of the CDR3 is 15 residues. The V gene end was trimmed by 4 bases and the J gene end by 3 bases; junction bases not matched to a gene: 7. The CDR3 loop is CASSSRQGRYTEAFF. The CDR3 coding sequence is TGTGCCAGCAGTTCCCGACAGGGGCGGTACACTGAAGCTTTCTTT.

The V call is TRBV28, the J call TRBJ1-1; D not certain. V dropped 3 bases and J dropped 1 base, with 9 bases sitting between them. This CDR3 spans 14 amino acids. The germline V gene encodes CDR1 MDHEN and CDR2 SYDVKM. In nucleotides, the CDR3 is TGTGCCAGCAGTTTGCGGGGTTGGAACACTGAAGCTTTCTTT. Its protein product is CASSLRGWNTEAFF.